The sequence of this TCR beta chain was determined in a study of long-term antiretroviral therapy in people with HIV (dated by TCRdb to 2021 to 2024). Regarding the research as a whole: The earliest samples were collected approximately a decade before the 2015 WHO recommendation for immediate ART, a period when ART was typically delayed until CD4 counts fell. This retrospective serial study examined whether starting ART and sustained HIV suppression were associated with changes in the composition and diversity of the TRB repertoire in peripheral blood. The cohort contributed about 200 cryopreserved PBMC samples from around 33 adults with confirmed HIV infection, collected serially over a mean of around six years (range 1-12). Of the approximately 30 participants with HIV, more than 10 were female. No cross-contamination during QIAcube processing was seen in test extractions of a monoclonal T-cell line run alongside a few dozen polyclonal samples.

To note about this clone: This clone's antigen is unknown. Per-base qualities were not stored, and no clone one base away is much larger.

Summary of the overall study and its limitations: No data were available on ART adherence, viral resistance or therapy changes, limiting inferences about post-ART repertoire changes. Limited PBMC availability meant only the TCR beta chain was sequenced, without alpha chain pairing. Because pre-ART samples had limited cell numbers, unsorted PBMC were profiled rather than sorted CD4+ and CD8+ T cells. Narrower CDR3 length ranges were observed in HIV repertoires than in controls, and an antigen-experienced repertoire with only a slight naive shift after ART was suggested by the network structure. The samples span the years 2004 to 2017, and the ART regimens used at that time may not be as effective as current regimens. The repertoire was dominated across all time points by expanded TRB clones identified before ART initiation, although this dominance was seen to fluctuate and to decrease in many PLHIV after ART. Starting ART was linked to a significant rise in TRB diversity, yet even after long-term ART the diversity remained significantly lower than in transplant donor controls.

The immunoSEQ hsTCRB v3.0 assay was used at survey level resolution to sequence the TRB variable region. TRB sequencing targeted a depth of about 35,000-55,000 T-cell genomes per sample. Pooled TRB libraries were sequenced on an Illumina MiSeq with a v3 150-cycle kit. Per the authors' processing: Analysis of repertoires was carried out in R inside a reproducible Nextflow workflow spanning QC, data transformation and analysis. LymphoSeq2, an R package for exploring AIRR-Seq data, was used to implement custom analyses. After excluding several samples that yielded fewer than 5000 total TRB sequences, approximately 180 HIV repertoires remained for analysis. Among the roughly 180 retained HIV repertoires, 59 were collected before ART initiation and roughly 130 after ART initiation. Each repertoire was downsampled to 5000 TRB nucleotide sequences, and summary statistics were averaged across 100 downsampling iterations. The analysis kept only TRB sequences whose CDR3 regions were at least seven amino acids long. Two measures captured diversity: a Shannon entropy-derived clonality score and the Gini coefficient. Repertoire networks linked the top 5000 CDR3 amino acid sequences whenever two sequences differed by an edit distance of one. GLIPH2 predicted antigen specificity groups and MHC restriction for TRB CDR3 amino acid sequences. Known CMV, EBV, HIV or tissue antigen associations were flagged by matching CDR3 amino acid sequences against VDJdb and McPAS-TCR. Pre-ART, post-ART and control groups were compared with Wilcoxon signed-rank tests and Holm-Bonferroni correction. Drawn from immuneACCESS, this table holds only the in-frame rearrangements with V and J called that TCRdb kept. Clones are partly lost; checked studies trace under half to an unresolved V gene and leave the rest unexplained. Clone size and V and J calls were adopted from that table, with D and trimming inferred from the DNA. For this sample the table gives fewer than 40,000 clones, of which 65% to 90% were detected only once. The ten largest clones represent roughly 3.6% of the sample.

Participants were included only if at least one PBMC sample before ART initiation and at least two post-ART samples were available. Treatment was received in the United States of America by all participants with HIV. Before DNA extraction, cryopreserved samples of roughly 0.95-10 million PBMC were thawed and washed. At the time of the earliest PBMC sample, participants with HIV were aged between about 20 and 60 years. Each participant contributed PBMC samples from 1-4 timepoints before ART initiation and 2-8 timepoints after ART initiation, with a median of 7 samples. Serial HIV viral load, CD4+ T-cell count, ART history and demographic data were obtained for every participant. Genomic DNA was extracted from unsorted PBMC with a Qiagen kit on a QIAcube, processed in batches of 12 samples. The source of this sequence is a woman aged 18-29 years with HIV. Sequences were derived from unsorted PBMCs, sampled just before starting antiretroviral therapy.

The CDR3 corresponds to CASSTILLAGERSTGELFF. The DNA sequence is given as TGTGCCAGCAGTACCATCCTACTAGCGGGAGAACGATCCACCGGGGAGCTGTTTTTT. Recombination linked TRBV27 to TRBJ2-2; 11 central nucleotides agree with TRBD2. CDR1 and CDR2 are read off the germline V gene (reference sequence) as MNHEY and SMNVEV. From the cysteine through the phenylalanine, the CDR3 covers 19 amino acids. Kept here is only the CDR3 DNA, which spans 57 bases and is read in frame from base 1. V loses 5 bases at its end and J loses 4 bases; junction bases beyond the gene matches: 15.